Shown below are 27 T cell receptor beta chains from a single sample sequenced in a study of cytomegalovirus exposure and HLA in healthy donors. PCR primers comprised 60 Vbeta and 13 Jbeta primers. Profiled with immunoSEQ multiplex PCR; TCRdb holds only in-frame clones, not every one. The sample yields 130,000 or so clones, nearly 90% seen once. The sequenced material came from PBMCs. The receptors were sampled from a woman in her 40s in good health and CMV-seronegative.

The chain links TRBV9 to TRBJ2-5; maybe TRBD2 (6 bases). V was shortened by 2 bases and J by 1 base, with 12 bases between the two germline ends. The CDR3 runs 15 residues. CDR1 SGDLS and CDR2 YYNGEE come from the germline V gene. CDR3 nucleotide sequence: TGTGCCAGCAGCGTGGGGGGATCCCCCCAAGAGACCCAGTACTTC. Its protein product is CASSVGGSPQETQYF.

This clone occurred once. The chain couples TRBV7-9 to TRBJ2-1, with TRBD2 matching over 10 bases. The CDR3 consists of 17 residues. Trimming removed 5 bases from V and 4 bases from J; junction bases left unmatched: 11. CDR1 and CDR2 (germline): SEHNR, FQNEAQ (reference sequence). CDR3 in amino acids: CASSISGAGGLYNEQFF. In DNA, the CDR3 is TGTGCCAGCAGCATAAGTGGAGCGGGAGGGCTATACAATGAGCAGTTCTTC.

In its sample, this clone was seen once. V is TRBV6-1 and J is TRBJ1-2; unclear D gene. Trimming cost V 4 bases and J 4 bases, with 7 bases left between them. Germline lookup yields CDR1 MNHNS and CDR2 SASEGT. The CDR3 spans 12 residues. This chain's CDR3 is CASSGSSYGYTF. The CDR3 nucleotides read TGTGCCAGCAGTGGTAGCAGCTATGGCTACACCTTC.

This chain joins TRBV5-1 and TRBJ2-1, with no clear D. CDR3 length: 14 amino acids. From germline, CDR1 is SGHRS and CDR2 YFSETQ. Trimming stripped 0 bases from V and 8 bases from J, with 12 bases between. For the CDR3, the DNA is TGCGCCAGCAGCTTGGCTCAGGCGATCGATGAGCAGTTCTTC. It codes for CASSLAQAIDEQFF.

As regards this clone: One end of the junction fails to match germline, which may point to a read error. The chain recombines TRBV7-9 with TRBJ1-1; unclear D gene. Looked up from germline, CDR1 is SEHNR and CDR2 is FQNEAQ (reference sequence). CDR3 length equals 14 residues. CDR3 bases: TGTTCCAGCCAGACCGGCTGGGCGAACACTGAAGCTTTCTTT. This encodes CSSQTGWANTEAFF.

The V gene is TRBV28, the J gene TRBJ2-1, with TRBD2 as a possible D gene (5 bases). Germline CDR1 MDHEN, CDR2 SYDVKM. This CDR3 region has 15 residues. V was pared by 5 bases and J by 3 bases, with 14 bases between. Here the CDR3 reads CASSRAAVGYNEQFF. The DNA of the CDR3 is TGTGCCAGCAGTCGGGCAGCGGTAGGCTACAATGAGCAGTTCTTC.

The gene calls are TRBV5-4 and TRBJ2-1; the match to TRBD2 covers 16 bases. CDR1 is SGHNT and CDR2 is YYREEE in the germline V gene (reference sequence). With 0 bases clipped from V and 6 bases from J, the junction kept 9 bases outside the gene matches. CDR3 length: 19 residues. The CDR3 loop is CASSLGGLAGGHASNEQFF. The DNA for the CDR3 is TGTGCCAGCAGCTTGGGGGGACTAGCGGGAGGGCATGCGAGCAATGAGCAGTTCTTC.

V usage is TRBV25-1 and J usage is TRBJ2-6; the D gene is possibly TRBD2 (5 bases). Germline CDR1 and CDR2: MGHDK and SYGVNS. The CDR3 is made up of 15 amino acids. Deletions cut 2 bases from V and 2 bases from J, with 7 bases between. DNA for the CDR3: TGTGCCAGCAGTGAACCCGGGGCTGGGGCCAACGTCCTGACTTTC. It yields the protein CASSEPGAGANVLTF.

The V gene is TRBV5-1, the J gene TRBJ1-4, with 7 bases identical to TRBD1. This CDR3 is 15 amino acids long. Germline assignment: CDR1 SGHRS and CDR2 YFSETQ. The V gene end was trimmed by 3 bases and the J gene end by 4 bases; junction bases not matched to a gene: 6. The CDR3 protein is CASSWQGQSNEKLFF. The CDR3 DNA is TGCGCCAGCAGCTGGCAGGGACAGAGTAATGAAAAACTGTTTTTT.

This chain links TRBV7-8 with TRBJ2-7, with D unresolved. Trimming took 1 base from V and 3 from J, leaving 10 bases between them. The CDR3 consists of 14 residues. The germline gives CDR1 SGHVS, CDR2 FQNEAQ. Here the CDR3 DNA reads TGTGCCAGCAGCTTAGGAGGTTTAAGCTACGAGCAGTACTTC. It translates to CASSLGGLSYEQYF.

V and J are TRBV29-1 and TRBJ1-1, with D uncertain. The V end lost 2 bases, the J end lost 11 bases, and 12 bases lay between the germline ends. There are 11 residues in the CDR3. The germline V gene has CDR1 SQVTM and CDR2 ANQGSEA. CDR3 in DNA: TGCAGCGTTGAATCTGGGCAGTACGCTTTCTTT. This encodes CSVESGQYAFF.

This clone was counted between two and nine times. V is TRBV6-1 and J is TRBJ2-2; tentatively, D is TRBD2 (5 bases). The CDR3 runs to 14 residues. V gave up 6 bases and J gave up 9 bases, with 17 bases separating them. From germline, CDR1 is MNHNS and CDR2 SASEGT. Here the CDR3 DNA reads TGTGCCAGCAGGGTGACGGGGAGCAACCGGGAGCTGTTTTTT. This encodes CASRVTGSNRELFF.

CDR3 DNA sequence: TGTGCCAGTCATCCGGGACTAGCGGGAGTCGGGGCAGATACGCAGTATTTT. This gives the protein CASHPGLAGVGADTQYF. The chain carries TRBV5-4 and TRBJ2-3, with 14 nucleotides matching TRBD2. J gave up 4 bases and V 8 bases, and 12 bases lay outside the gene matches. The CDR3 is made up of 17 amino acids. Per the germline V gene, CDR1 is SGHNT and CDR2 is YYREEE (reference sequence).

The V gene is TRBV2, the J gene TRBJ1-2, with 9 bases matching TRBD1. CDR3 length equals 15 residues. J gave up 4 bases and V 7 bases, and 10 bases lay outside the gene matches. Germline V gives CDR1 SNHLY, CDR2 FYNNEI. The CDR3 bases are TGTGCCAGCATCATACAGGGGGCGATGGCCTATGGCTACACCTTC. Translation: CASIIQGAMAYGYTF.

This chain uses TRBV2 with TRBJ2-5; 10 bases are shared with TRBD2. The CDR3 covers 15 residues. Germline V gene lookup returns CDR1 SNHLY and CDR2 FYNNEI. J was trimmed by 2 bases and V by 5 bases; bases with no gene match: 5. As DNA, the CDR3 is TGTGCCAGCAGTCTAGCGGGGGATCAACAAGAGACCCAGTACTTC. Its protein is CASSLAGDQQETQYF.

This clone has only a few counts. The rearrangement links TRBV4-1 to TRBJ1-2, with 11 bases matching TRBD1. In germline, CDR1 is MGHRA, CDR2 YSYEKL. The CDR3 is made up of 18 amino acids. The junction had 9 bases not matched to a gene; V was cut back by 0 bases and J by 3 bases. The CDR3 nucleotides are TGCGCCAGCAGCCAAGACCCTCCCGGACAGGGGGCAGACTATGGCTACACCTTC. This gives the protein CASSQDPPGQGADYGYTF.

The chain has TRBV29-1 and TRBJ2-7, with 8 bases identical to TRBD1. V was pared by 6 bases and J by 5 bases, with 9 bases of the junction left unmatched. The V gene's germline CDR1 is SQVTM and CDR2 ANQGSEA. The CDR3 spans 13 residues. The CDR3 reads CSVQGQGTNEQYF. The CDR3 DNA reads TGCAGCGTACAAGGACAGGGAACGAACGAGCAGTACTTC.

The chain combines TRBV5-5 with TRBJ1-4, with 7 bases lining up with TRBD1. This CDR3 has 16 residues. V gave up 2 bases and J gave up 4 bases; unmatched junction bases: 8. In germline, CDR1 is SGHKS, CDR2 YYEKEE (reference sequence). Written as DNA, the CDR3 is TGTGCCAGCAGCTTCCTCGGAGGGGGCAATAATGAAAAACTGTTTTTT. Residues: CASSFLGGGNNEKLFF.

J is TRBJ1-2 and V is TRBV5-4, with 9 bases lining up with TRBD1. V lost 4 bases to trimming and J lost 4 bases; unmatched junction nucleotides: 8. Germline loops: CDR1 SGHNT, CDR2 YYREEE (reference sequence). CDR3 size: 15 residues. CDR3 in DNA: TGTGCCAGCAGCCTACGACAGGGGGATTTCTATGGCTACACCTTC. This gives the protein CASSLRQGDFYGYTF.

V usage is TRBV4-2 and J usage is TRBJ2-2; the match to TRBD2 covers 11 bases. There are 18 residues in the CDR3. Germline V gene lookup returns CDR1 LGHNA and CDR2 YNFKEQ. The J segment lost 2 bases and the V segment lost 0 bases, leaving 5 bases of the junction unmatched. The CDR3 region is CASSQDRRLAGNTGELFF. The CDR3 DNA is TGTGCCAGCAGCCAAGATCGGAGACTAGCGGGAAACACCGGGGAGCTGTTTTTT.

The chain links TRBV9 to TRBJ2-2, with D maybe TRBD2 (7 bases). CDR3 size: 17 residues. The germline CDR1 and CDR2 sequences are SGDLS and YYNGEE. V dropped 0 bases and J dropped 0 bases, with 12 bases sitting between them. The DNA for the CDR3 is TGTGCCAGCAGCGTAGCTGGGAGGGGGGCGAACACCGGGGAGCTGTTTTTT. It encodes CASSVAGRGANTGELFF.

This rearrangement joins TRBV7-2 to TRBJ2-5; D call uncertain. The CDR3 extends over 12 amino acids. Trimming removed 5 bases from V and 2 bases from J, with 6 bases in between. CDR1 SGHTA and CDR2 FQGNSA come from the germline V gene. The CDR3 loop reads CASSTQQETQYF. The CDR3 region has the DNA TGTGCCAGCAGCACACAACAAGAGACCCAGTACTTC.

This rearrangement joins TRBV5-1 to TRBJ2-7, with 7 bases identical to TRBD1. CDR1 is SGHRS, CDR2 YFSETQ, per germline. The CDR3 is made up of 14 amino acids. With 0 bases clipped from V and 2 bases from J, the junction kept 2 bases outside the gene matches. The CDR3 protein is CASSLGDSPYEQYF. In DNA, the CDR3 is TGCGCCAGCAGCTTGGGGGACAGTCCCTACGAGCAGTACTTC.

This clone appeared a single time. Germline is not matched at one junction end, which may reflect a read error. The CDR3, as DNA: TGTTCCAGCACGCAGGGCGGTCGTGAAAAACTGTTTTTT. Amino acid sequence: CSSTQGGREKLFF. The chain has TRBV7-9 and TRBJ1-4; maybe TRBD1 (5 bases). This CDR3 region has 13 residues. CDR1 is SEHNR, CDR2 FQNEAQ, per germline (reference sequence).

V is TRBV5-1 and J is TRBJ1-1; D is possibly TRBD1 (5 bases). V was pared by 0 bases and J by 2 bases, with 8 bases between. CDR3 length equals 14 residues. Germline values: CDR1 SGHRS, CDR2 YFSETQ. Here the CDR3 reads CASSLAQGNTEAFF. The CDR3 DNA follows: TGCGCCAGCAGCTTGGCCCAGGGTAACACTGAAGCTTTCTTT.

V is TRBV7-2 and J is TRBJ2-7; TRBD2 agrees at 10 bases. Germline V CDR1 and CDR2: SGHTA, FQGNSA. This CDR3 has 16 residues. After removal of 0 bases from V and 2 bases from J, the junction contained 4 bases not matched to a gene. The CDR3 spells CASSLALAGVAYEQYF. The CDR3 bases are TGTGCCAGCAGCTTAGCTCTAGCGGGGGTGGCCTACGAGCAGTACTTC.

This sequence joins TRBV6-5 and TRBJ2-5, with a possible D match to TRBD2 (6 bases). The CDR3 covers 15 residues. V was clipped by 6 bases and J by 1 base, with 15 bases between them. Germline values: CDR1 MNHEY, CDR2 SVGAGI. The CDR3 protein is CASRGGSGGQETQYF. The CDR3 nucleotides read TGTGCCAGCAGGGGGGGTAGCGGAGGCCAAGAGACCCAGTACTTC.